The 28 T cell receptor beta chains below come from one sample, sequenced in a study of blood T cell repertoires in COVID-19. Clones were read by immunoSEQ multiplex PCR, and TCRdb kept only the in-frame ones, dropping some. The repertoire holds 75,000 to 85,000 clones, with 80% to 90% as singletons. Sequencing was done on a sample of peripheral blood. The receptor set was obtained from a man aged 50-60 years with active COVID-19.

This chain connects TRBV9 to TRBJ2-1; 11 bases are a match to TRBD2. J lost 8 bases, V lost 4 bases, and 11 bases had no gene match. CDR3 size: 16 residues. Germline CDR1 SGDLS, CDR2 YYNGEE. CDR3 sequence reads: CASSSALAGVQDEQFF. Written as DNA, the CDR3 is TGTGCCAGCAGCTCCGCACTAGCGGGAGTTCAGGATGAGCAGTTCTTC.

The V and J genes are TRBV6-5 and TRBJ1-5; tentatively, D is TRBD1 (5 bases). The CDR3 spans 14 residues. Germline V gene lookup returns CDR1 MNHEY and CDR2 SVGAGI. Trimming shortened V by 8 bases and J by 2 bases, and 13 bases separated the two germline ends. For the CDR3, the DNA is TGTGCCAGCTCTCAGGGCGTGGGCAATCAGCCCCAGCATTTT. Translating it yields CASSQGVGNQPQHF.

Only one count was recorded for this clone. The CDR3 DNA sequence: TGCGCCAGCCGCCCGGGTCCTACAGATACGCAGTATTTT. This encodes CASRPGPTDTQYF. J is TRBJ2-3 and V is TRBV5-1; D is unresolved. The germline CDR1 and CDR2 sequences are SGHRS and YFSETQ. Trimming removed 7 bases from V and 3 bases from J, with 12 bases in between. The CDR3 totals 13 residues.

This rearrangement joins TRBV6-2 or TRBV6-3 to TRBJ2-1; D gene unclear. Germline assignment: CDR1 MNHEY and CDR2 SVGEGT. V gave up 2 bases and J gave up 3 bases, with 5 bases separating them. The CDR3 is 13 residues long. The CDR3 region has the DNA TGTGCCAGCAGTTACGAGATCTACAATGAGCAGTTCTTC. Translated: CASSYEIYNEQFF.

V is TRBV5-1 and J is TRBJ2-2, with 7 bases aligning to TRBD2. CDR3 length: 16 amino acids. The V gene's germline CDR1 is SGHRS and CDR2 YFSETQ. Germline trimming cut 0 bases from V and 3 bases from J; bases unmatched to any gene: 5. The CDR3 here is CASSLGESGDTGELFF. The CDR3 bases are TGCGCCAGCAGCTTGGGAGAGAGCGGGGACACCGGGGAGCTGTTTTTT.

The V gene is TRBV29-1, the J gene TRBJ2-7; D uncertain. V was clipped by 6 bases and J by 1 base, with 13 bases between them. The CDR3 sequence is 13 residues long. CDR1 and CDR2 from the germline V gene are SQVTM and ANQGSEA. The CDR3 coding sequence is TGCAGCGTCGTTCCGGCCGGGTCCTACGAGCAGTACTTC. Amino acid sequence: CSVVPAGSYEQYF.

J is TRBJ2-5 and V is TRBV4-1; 7 bases match TRBD2. The germline gives CDR1 MGHRA, CDR2 YSYEKL. The CDR3 extends over 15 amino acids. The junction had 6 bases not matched to a gene; V was cut back by 4 bases and J by 1 base. CDR3 in DNA: TGCGCCAGCAGCCTCTCACTAGCGACCCAAGAGACCCAGTACTTC. Translating it yields CASSLSLATQETQYF.

The chain links TRBV28 to TRBJ2-5; D gene unclear. Germline V gene sequence: CDR1 MDHEN, CDR2 SYDVKM. This CDR3 has 13 amino acids. V dropped 0 bases and J dropped 2 bases, with 4 bases sitting between them. CDR3 in DNA: TGTGCCAGCAGTTTATGGTCGCAAGAGACCCAGTACTTC. Translation gives CASSLWSQETQYF.

The V call is TRBV9, the J call TRBJ2-1, with a possible D match to TRBD1 (6 bases). Per germline, CDR1 SGDLS and CDR2 YYNGEE. The V end was cut by 6 bases, the J end by 8 bases, with 15 bases between. The length of the CDR3 is 13 residues. The CDR3 loop reads CASTSRGWDEQFF. CDR3 nucleotide sequence: TGTGCCAGCACCAGTAGGGGGTGGGATGAGCAGTTCTTC.

J is TRBJ2-5 and V is TRBV21-1; the D segment call TRBD1 is taken from the table without a DNA check. TRBV21-1 is recorded as a pseudogene. CDR3 length: 17 amino acids. The CDR3: CASSTMGYPGEQETQYF. The CDR3 region has the DNA TGTGCCAGCAGCACGATGGGGTATCCAGGGGAGCAAGAGACCCAGTACTTC.

This chain joins TRBV5-1 and TRBJ2-7; TRBD2 is a possible D gene (5 bases). The length of the CDR3 is 13 residues. Trimming took off 4 bases at V and 4 bases at J, with 12 bases between the two ends. CDR1 is SGHRS and CDR2 is YFSETQ in the germline V gene. CDR3: CASSTLTGYEQYF. For the CDR3, the DNA is TGCGCCAGCAGCACACTGACGGGATACGAGCAGTACTTC.

CDR3 protein: CASSPGLVSEQYF. The CDR3 coding sequence is TGTGCCAGCAGTCCCGGTCTGGTTAGCGAGCAGTACTTC. J is TRBJ2-7 and V is TRBV27; D is uncertain. The CDR3 length is 13 residues. The germline V gene encodes CDR1 MNHEY and CDR2 SMNVEV (reference sequence). Trimming left V 5 bases short and J 6 bases short, with 14 bases between.

Note on this clone: Distinct nucleotide sequences in the sample also encode this CDR3. The V call is TRBV30, the J call TRBJ2-2; D gene ambiguous. The CDR3 spans 12 residues. Germline CDR1 reads GTSNPN; CDR2 reads SVGIG (reference sequence). V dropped 3 bases and J dropped 5 bases, with 7 bases sitting between them. The chain's CDR3 is CAWSRGTGELFF. DNA of the CDR3: TGTGCCTGGAGCCGAGGAACCGGGGAGCTGTTTTTT. The variable domain in full, with the rest retrieved from reference TRBV30 and TRBJ2-2, is SQTIHQWPATLVQPVGSPLSLECTVEGTSNPNLYWYRQAAGRGLQLLFYSVGIGQISSEVPQNLSASRPQDRQFILSSKKLLLSDSGFYLCAWSRGTGELFFGEGSRLTVL.

The chain couples TRBV28 to TRBJ1-2, with TRBD1 matching 8 bases. Trimming took 2 bases from V and 5 from J; bases not matched to a gene: 13. CDR1 and CDR2 from the germline V gene are MDHEN and SYDVKM. This CDR3 has 17 amino acids. Here the CDR3 DNA reads TGTGCCAGCAGTTTACGGGCCGGTGGACAGGGAAGTTATGGCTACACCTTC. It translates to CASSLRAGGQGSYGYTF.

The chain couples TRBV2 to TRBJ2-7; 7 bases are a match to TRBD2. V lost 9 bases to trimming and J lost 0 bases; unmatched junction nucleotides: 5. CDR3 length: 13 amino acids. Germline V gene sequence: CDR1 SNHLY, CDR2 FYNNEI. CDR3 in amino acids: CARGGQSSYEQYF. The CDR3 bases are TGTGCCAGGGGAGGGCAGAGCTCCTACGAGCAGTACTTC.

The chain is built from TRBV18 and TRBJ2-4; D unresolved. The V end was cut by 3 bases, the J end by 8 bases, with 11 bases between. CDR1 is KGHSH, CDR2 LQKENI, per germline. The CDR3 covers 13 residues. The CDR3 sequence: CASSPRPADIQYF. The CDR3 region has the DNA TGTGCCAGCTCACCTCGCCCCGCGGACATTCAGTACTTC. The full variable domain, with the rest looked up from reference TRBV18 and TRBJ2-4, is NAGVMQNPRHLVRRRGQEARLRCSPMKGHSHVYWYRQLPEEGLKFMVYLQKENIIDESGMPKERFSAEFPKEGPSILRIQQVVRGDSAAYFCASSPRPADIQYFGAGTRLSVL.

The rearrangement links TRBV7-8 to TRBJ1-1; possible D gene TRBD1, 6 bases. The CDR3 has 15 amino acids. CDR1 is SGHVS and CDR2 is FQNEAQ in the germline V gene. The V end was cut by 1 base, the J end by 0 bases, with 9 bases between. The CDR3 nucleotides read TGTGCCAGCAGCTTAGGGACAGCCATGAACACTGAAGCTTTCTTT. It codes for CASSLGTAMNTEAFF.

The chain uses TRBV7-2 and TRBJ2-3, with D perhaps TRBD1 (5 bases). CDR1 and CDR2 from the germline V gene are SGHTA and FQGNSA. V lost 5 bases and J lost 5, with 11 bases in between. The CDR3 spans 13 residues. The CDR3 spells CASSDGQLDTQYF. Written as DNA, the CDR3 is TGTGCCAGCAGCGACGGACAATTAGATACGCAGTATTTT.

This sequence joins TRBV9 and TRBJ2-4; 9 nucleotides align to TRBD1. There are 14 residues in the CDR3. V trimming: 4 bases; J trimming: 11 bases; junction bases outside the gene matches: 10. Germline lookup yields CDR1 SGDLS and CDR2 YYNGEE. In DNA, the CDR3 is TGTGCCAGCAGCCCAGGACAGGGGAGCGTAGTTCAGTACTTC. It specifies CASSPGQGSVVQYF.

The chain employs TRBV19 and TRBJ1-5, with D possibly matching TRBD1 (5 bases). CDR1 is LNHDA and CDR2 is SQIVND in the germline V gene (reference sequence). V was clipped by 2 bases and J by 0 bases, with 14 bases between them. This CDR3 comprises 17 residues. The CDR3 DNA is TGTGCCAGTAGTATATATGGGGCACAGGATAGCAATCAGCCCCAGCATTTT. Encoded protein: CASSIYGAQDSNQPQHF.

The CDR3 region is CASSSAGGLDTQYF. Written as DNA, the CDR3 is TGTGCCAGCAGTTCAGCGGGGGGGCTAGATACGCAGTATTTT. V usage is TRBV27 and J usage is TRBJ2-3; 10 bases are a match to TRBD2. Looked up from germline, CDR1 is MNHEY and CDR2 is SMNVEV (reference sequence). V was pared by 4 bases and J by 5 bases, with 3 bases of the junction left unmatched. This CDR3 has 14 residues.

This clone is a singleton in its sample. V gene TRBV5-1 combines with J gene TRBJ2-7, with TRBD2 matching 10 bases. V gave up 4 bases and J gave up 5 bases; unmatched junction bases: 9. Germline lookup yields CDR1 SGHRS and CDR2 YFSETQ. This CDR3 is 15 amino acids long. The CDR3 reads CASSLGLANPDEQYF. CDR3 coding DNA: TGCGCCAGCAGCCTGGGACTAGCGAATCCGGACGAGCAGTACTTC.

This clone was counted once. The V and J genes are TRBV28 and TRBJ1-1, with 8 bases that match TRBD1. The CDR3 is 11 amino acids. Per the germline V gene, CDR1 is MDHEN and CDR2 is SYDVKM. DNA for the CDR3: TGTGTCACAGGGGGGCTCACTGAAGCTTTCTTT. It codes for CVTGGLTEAFF.

The chain links TRBV5-5 to TRBJ1-1; 7 bases are a match to TRBD1. The CDR3 loop spans 16 amino acids. Germline lookup yields CDR1 SGHKS and CDR2 YYEKEE (reference sequence). The V gene end was trimmed by 0 bases and the J gene end by 4 bases; junction bases not matched to a gene: 9. CDR3 loop: CASSLEPQGIPTEAFF. In nucleotides, the CDR3 is TGTGCCAGCAGCTTGGAGCCACAGGGGATACCCACTGAAGCTTTCTTT.

V gene TRBV9 combines with J gene TRBJ1-4; 7 positions match TRBD1. Unmatched junction bases numbered 14, after V lost 4 bases and J lost 8 bases. The CDR3 covers 16 residues. In germline, CDR1 is SGDLS, CDR2 YYNGEE. Written as DNA, the CDR3 is TGTGCCAGCAGCCCCGGAGGGAAGGGGGCCACGGAAAAACTGTTTTTT. Protein product: CASSPGGKGATEKLFF. The complete variable domain, with remaining parts taken from reference TRBV9 and TRBJ1-4, reads DSGVTQTPKHLITATGQRVTLRCSPRSGDLSVYWYQQSLDQGLQFLIQYYNGEERAKGNILERFSAQQFPDLHSELNLSSLELGDSALYFCASSPGGKGATEKLFFGSGTQLSVL.

This sequence joins TRBV4-3 and TRBJ1-2; 7 positions agree with TRBD1. CDR3 length: 15 amino acids. Germline V lookup: CDR1 LGHNA, CDR2 YSLEER. Germline trimming cut 5 bases from V and 2 bases from J; bases unmatched to any gene: 8. The CDR3 sequence is CASSGGRQGNYGYTF. The CDR3 region has the DNA TGCGCCAGCAGCGGTGGGAGACAGGGCAACTATGGCTACACCTTC.

This clone was observed once. This chain uses TRBV11-3 with TRBJ2-1, with 14 bases aligning to TRBD2. The germline V gene has CDR1 SGHNT and CDR2 YENEEA. V trimming: 5 bases; J trimming: 9 bases; junction bases outside the gene matches: 6. CDR3 length: 15 amino acids. The CDR3 bases are TGTGCCAGCAGCCTCTCAGGACTAGCGGGAGGTGAGCAGTTCTTC. Residues: CASSLSGLAGGEQFF.

Written as DNA, the CDR3 is TGTGCCAGCTCACCAGTTACGGACAGGGGTCCCTACGAGCAGTACTTC. Its translation: CASSPVTDRGPYEQYF. The chain couples TRBV18 to TRBJ2-7; 9 bases agree with TRBD1. CDR3 length equals 16 residues. V was pared by 2 bases and J by 2 bases, with 7 bases of the junction left unmatched. Germline V CDR1 and CDR2: KGHSH, LQKENI.